This TCR beta chain comes out of a study of Ad26.COV2.S vaccination and SARS-CoV-2 variants (dated by TCRdb to the early 2020s). As for the study more broadly: Sequencing of the TCRbeta repertoire served to evaluate the specificity and breadth of SARS-CoV-2-reactive T cell receptors following Ad26.COV2.S vaccination. A total of some 30 samples were included in the TCR-sequenced set, comprising around 20 Ad26.COV2.S vaccine recipients, 5 placebo recipients and 8 SARS-CoV-2 convalescent individuals. The full study reports these points: After vaccination, substantial breadth of spike-specific CD8+ and CD4+ T cell responses was reported. The authors noted that total T cell responses may have been underestimated by the TCR breadth and depth analyses. Compared with placebo recipients, Ad26.COV2.S recipients showed higher spike-specific TCR breadth (P = 0.0014). Comparable non-spike TCR breadth was observed between vaccine and placebo recipients, consistent with only spike being contained in the vaccine.

Interpreted using the paper, the time point label stands for: individuals recovered from natural SARS-CoV-2 infection. The CDR3 sequence holds 15 residues, the cysteine and phenylalanine included. Just the 45-base CDR3 DNA is kept, in frame starting at base 1. From the germline V gene, CDR1 is ENHRY and CDR2 is SYGVKD. Compared with germline, V lacks 10 bases and J lacks 2 bases; bases without a gene match: 10. As regards this clone: No antigen is known for it. The record has no base qualities; no much larger clone is one base away.

The immunoSEQ Assay was used to sequence TCRbeta CDR3 regions. After extraction, genomic DNA underwent amplification by bias-controlled multiplex PCR, followed by high-throughput sequencing. The original methods were these. To quantify the absolute abundance of every unique TCRbeta CDR3 region, sequences were collapsed and filtered. Usable DNA was measured by amplifying reference genes present in all nucleated cells, and TCRbeta template counts were normalized to that usable DNA to estimate T cell fraction. Repertoire TCRs were annotated as SARS-CoV-2-specific by exact matching of V gene, CDR3 amino acid sequence and J gene to a known reactive TCR set. MIRA supplied the reference SARS-CoV-2 TCR set, which was filtered for enrichment in COVID-19-positive ImmuneCODE repertoires so that public or cross-reactive TCRs were removed. Based on the MIRA antigens, annotated TCRs were further analysed at the level of specific ORF or position within ORF. Depth was the summed frequency of annotated unique rearrangements, while breadth was defined as annotated unique rearrangements over total unique productive rearrangements. Group comparisons of TCR breadth used two-sided Wilcoxon rank-sum tests. The immuneACCESS repertoire file appears here via TCRdb, limited to in-frame rearrangements. These files lack a portion of the clones; in checked studies, under half of the deficit traces to unresolved V genes, and the cause of the others is not known. V and J calls and clone size are given by that table; D and trimming were obtained from the DNA. The sample table records roughly 380,000 clones; about 90% of these occur just once. Roughly 3.9% of the sample is in the top ten clones.

This TCR was recovered from a human donor who had recovered from COVID-19. The sequencing here drew on peripheral blood, taken after recovery from COVID-19. The V and J segments used are TRBV10-3 and TRBJ2-1; 8 nucleotides in the junction match TRBD2. The DNA is TGTGCCACCCATTATCGCGGGGGGACCTACAATGAGCAGTTCTTC. This encodes CATHYRGGTYNEQFF.